These 9 T cell receptor delta chains were sequenced from one sample in a study of gamma-delta T cells after stem cell transplantation. TCRdb called clones anew from the RT-PCR reads with CATT. The sample has approximately 1,000 delta-chain clones, 3.6% seen once. The sequenced material came from gamma-delta T cells. Receptor source: a human donor. It is not recorded whose cells these are; they may come from a transplant donor.

By share of the sample, this clone is medium-sized (0.01 to 0.1%). With a far larger clone one base away, a read error is the likely cause. In the same sample, other DNA sequences code for this CDR3. The chain couples TRDV2 to TRDJ1, with 9 bases identical to TRDD3. Looked up from germline, CDR1 is GEAIGNYY and CDR2 is EKD. This CDR3 region has 17 residues. This CDR3 is CACDTLLGDTGGDKLIF. The CDR3 nucleotides are TGTGCCTGCGACACCCTACTTGGGGATACGGGCGGCGATAAACTCATCTTT.

There are a few counts of this clone. This sequence is one base from a far larger clone and is likely a read error. This same CDR3 is encoded by further DNA sequences in the sample. The chain joins TRDV2 to TRDJ2; D call uncertain. The CDR3 is made up of 16 amino acids. Germline CDR1 GEAIGNYY, CDR2 EKD. The V end was cut by 7 bases, the J end by 8 bases, with 25 bases between. The CDR3 is CACEQVGTEDWAQLFF. CDR3 sequence (DNA): TGTGCCTGCGAGCAGGTGGGTACTGAAGATTGGGCACAACTCTTCTTT.

Only a few counts were recorded for this clone. TCRdb lists the protein of a much larger clone for this DNA, which differs at residue 3, so this is likely a read error; the protein given here is translated from the DNA itself. The chain uses TRDV2 and TRDJ2; no firm D call. V lost 8 bases to trimming and J lost 8 bases, with 26 bases between them. The CDR3 consists of 16 residues. Looked up from germline, CDR1 is GEAIGNYY and CDR2 is EKD. The CDR3: CAYEQVGTEDWAQLFF. The CDR3 region has the DNA TGTGCCTATGAGCAGGTGGGTACTGAAGATTGGGCACAACTCTTCTTT.

A few counts support this clone. A far more abundant clone sits one base away, making this likely a read error. Other DNA sequences in this sample translate to the same CDR3. This chain uses TRDV2 with TRDJ1, with TRDD3 matching over 12 bases. This CDR3 is built from 19 residues. V was clipped by 7 bases and J by 11 bases; unmatched bases: 28. Per the germline V gene, CDR1 is GEAIGNYY and CDR2 is EKD. This chain's CDR3 is CACDPLSARTGGYQDRLIF. DNA of the CDR3: TGTGCCTGCGATCCCCTATCGGCACGGACTGGGGGATACCAGGACCGGCTCATCTTT.

As regards this clone: A far larger clone lies a single base away; this is likely a read error. This chain joins TRDV2 and TRDJ1; 11 positions match TRDD3. CDR1 GEAIGNYY and CDR2 EKD come from the germline V gene. The CDR3 sequence is 19 residues long. With 4 bases clipped from V and 3 bases from J, the junction kept 18 bases outside the gene matches. The CDR3 sequence is CACDKLGDKGKTYADKLIF. The DNA for the CDR3 is TGTGCCTGTGATAAACTGGGGGATAAGGGAAAAACGTACGCCGATAAACTCATCTTT.

On this clone: TCRdb's protein for this DNA is that of a much larger clone and differs from the translation at residue 7, likely a read error; the protein shown is the DNA translation. This chain links TRDV2 with TRDJ1; 12 bases line up with TRDD3. V dropped 1 base and J dropped 3; count of bases not matched to a gene: 11. The V gene's germline CDR1 is GEAIGNYY and CDR2 EKD. The CDR3 contains 18 residues. CDR3 nucleotide sequence: TGTGCCTGTGACACGATTGAACTGGGGGATACTGTCGCCGATAAACTCATCTTT. The encoded protein is CACDTIELGDTVADKLIF.

Points on this clone: This probably arose from a read error, given a far larger clone one base away. This sample includes further DNA sequences coding for the same CDR3. The rearrangement links TRDV2 to TRDJ1; 10 positions match TRDD3. Losses at the gene ends were 3 bases for V and 5 bases for J; bases not matched to a gene: 8. CDR1 and CDR2 (germline): GEAIGNYY, EKD. The CDR3 covers 15 residues. DNA for the CDR3: TGTGCCTGTGACTCGATGGGGGATACTACTGATAAACTCATCTTT. It encodes CACDSMGDTTDKLIF.

Turning to this clone: The TCRdb record carries a much larger clone's protein, which differs from this DNA's translation at residue 9; a read error is the likely cause, and the protein listed here is the DNA translation. V usage is TRDV2 and J usage is TRDJ1; possibly TRDD1 for D (6 bases). The CDR3 contains 17 residues. Trimming removed 0 bases at V and 0 bases at J, with 16 bases between. CDR1 GEAIGNYY and CDR2 EKD come from the germline V gene. The CDR3 sequence is CACDTVGIVGDTDKLIF. In nucleotides, the CDR3 is TGTGCCTGTGACACCGTTGGAATAGTCGGGGACACCGATAAACTCATCTTT.

This clone was detected a few times. The TCRdb protein comes from a much larger clone and disagrees with this DNA's translation at residues 5 and 12, likely due to a read error; the protein given here is derived from the DNA. Here the CDR3 reads CACDPVRREYTNKLIF. CDR3 in DNA: TGTGCCTGTGACCCCGTGAGGCGAGAGTACACCAATAAACTCATCTTT. This chain joins TRDV2 and TRDJ1; no reliable D call. Per the germline V gene, CDR1 is GEAIGNYY and CDR2 is EKD. This CDR3 contains 16 residues.